Below, one T cell receptor (beta chain) is given with its context. The antigen remains undetermined. The data belong to a study of identifying expanded T cells in peripheral blood. Findings and caveats of the study: Clone count variance between approximately two-week samples rose with total template count. Technical replicates showed approximately 1.2 changed clones; approximately 2 weeks about 16.4; four weeks 19.

Trimming removed 1 base from V and 2 bases from J, with 12 bases in between. CDR3 size: 15 residues. Germline CDR1 reads MGHRA; CDR2 reads YSYEKL. Healthy donors had no documented immune events, such as infections, while sampled. The data were produced by immunoSEQ multiplex PCR, yet TCRdb's version contains in-frame clones alone and is incomplete. The repertoire holds about 91,000 clones, approximately 91% seen once, with about 3.9% in the top ten. Sequenced: blood. This receptor was obtained from a person between 18 and 70 years old in good health. V is TRBV4-1 and J is TRBJ2-7, with D possibly TRBD1 on 5 matching bases. The CDR3 reads CASSQVFQGTYEQYF. The CDR3 nucleotides are TGCGCCAGCAGCCAAGTGTTTCAGGGAACCTACGAGCAGTACTTC.